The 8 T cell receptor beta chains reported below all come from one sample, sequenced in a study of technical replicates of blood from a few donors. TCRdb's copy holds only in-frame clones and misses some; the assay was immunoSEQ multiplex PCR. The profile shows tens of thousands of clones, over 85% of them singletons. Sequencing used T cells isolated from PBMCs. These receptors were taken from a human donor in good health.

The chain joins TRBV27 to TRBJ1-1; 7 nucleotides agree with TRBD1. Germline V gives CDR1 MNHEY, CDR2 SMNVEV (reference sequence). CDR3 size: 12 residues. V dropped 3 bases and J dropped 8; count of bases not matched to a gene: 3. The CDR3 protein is CASSLGQLEAFF. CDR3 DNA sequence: TGTGCCAGCAGTTTGGGACAGTTAGAAGCTTTCTTT.

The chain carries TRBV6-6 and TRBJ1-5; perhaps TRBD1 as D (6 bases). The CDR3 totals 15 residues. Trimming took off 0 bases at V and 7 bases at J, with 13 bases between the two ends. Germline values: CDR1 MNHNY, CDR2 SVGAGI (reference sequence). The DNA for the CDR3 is TGTGCCAGCAGTTACTCGAACAGGGCCGGGCAGCCCCAGCATTTT. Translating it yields CASSYSNRAGQPQHF.

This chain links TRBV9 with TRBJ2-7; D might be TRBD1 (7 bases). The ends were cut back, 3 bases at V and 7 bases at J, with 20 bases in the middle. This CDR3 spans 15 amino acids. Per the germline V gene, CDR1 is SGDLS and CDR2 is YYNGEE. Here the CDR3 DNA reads TGTGCCAGCAGCGCCGATGGAGGGGGCGCGGAGGAGCAGTACTTC. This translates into CASSADGGGAEEQYF.

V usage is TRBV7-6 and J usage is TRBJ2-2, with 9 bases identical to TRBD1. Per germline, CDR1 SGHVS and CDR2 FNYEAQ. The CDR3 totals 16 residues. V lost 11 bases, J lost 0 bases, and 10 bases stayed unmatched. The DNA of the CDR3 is TGTGCCGTGGGAATCAGACAGGGGGCGAACACCGGGGAGCTGTTTTTT. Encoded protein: CAVGIRQGANTGELFF.

CDR3 amino acids: CASSRPQGRPRESNQPQHF. The DNA for the CDR3 is TGCGCCAGCAGTCGCCCTCAGGGCCGACCAAGAGAGAGCAATCAGCCCCAGCATTTT. This chain connects TRBV23-1 to TRBJ1-5; D is perhaps TRBD1 (5 bases). TRBV23-1 is placed among ORFs of uncertain function. V was pared by 4 bases and J by 1 base, with 23 bases between. The CDR3 covers 19 residues.

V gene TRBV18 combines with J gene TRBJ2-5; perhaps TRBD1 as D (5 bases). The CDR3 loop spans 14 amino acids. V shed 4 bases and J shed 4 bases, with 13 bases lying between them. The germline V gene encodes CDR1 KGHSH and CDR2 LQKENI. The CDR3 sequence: CASSLLERGETQYF. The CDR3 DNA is TGTGCCAGCTCACTTTTGGAAAGGGGAGAGACCCAGTACTTC.

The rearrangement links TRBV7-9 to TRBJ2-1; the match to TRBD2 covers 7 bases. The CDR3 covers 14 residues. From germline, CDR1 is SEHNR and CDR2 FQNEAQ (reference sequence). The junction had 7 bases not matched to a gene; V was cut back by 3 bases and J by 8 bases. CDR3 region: CASSFSGGLDEQFF. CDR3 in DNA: TGTGCCAGCAGCTTTTCGGGGGGTCTGGATGAGCAGTTCTTC.

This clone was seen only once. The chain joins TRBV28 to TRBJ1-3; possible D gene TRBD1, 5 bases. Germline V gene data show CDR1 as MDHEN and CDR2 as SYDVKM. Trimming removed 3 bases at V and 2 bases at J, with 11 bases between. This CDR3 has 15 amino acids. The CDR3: CASSFGGGTGNTIYF. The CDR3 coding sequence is TGTGCCAGCAGTTTCGGCGGGGGAACTGGAAACACCATATATTTT.